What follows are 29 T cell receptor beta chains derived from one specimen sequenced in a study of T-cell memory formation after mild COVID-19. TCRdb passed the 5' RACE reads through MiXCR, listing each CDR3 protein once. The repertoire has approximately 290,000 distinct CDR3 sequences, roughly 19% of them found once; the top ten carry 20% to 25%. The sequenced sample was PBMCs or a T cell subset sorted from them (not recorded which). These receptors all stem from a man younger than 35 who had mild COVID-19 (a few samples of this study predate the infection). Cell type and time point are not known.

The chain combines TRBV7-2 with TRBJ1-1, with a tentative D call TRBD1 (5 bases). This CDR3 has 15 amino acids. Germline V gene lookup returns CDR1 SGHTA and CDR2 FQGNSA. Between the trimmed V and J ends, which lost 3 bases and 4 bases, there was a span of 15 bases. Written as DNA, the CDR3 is TGTGCCAGCAGCTTTTCGCCGGGACGGACCACTGAAGCTTTCTTT. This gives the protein CASSFSPGRTTEAFF. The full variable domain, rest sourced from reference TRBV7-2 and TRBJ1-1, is GAGVSQSPSNKVTEKGKDVELRCDPISGHTALYWYRQSLGQGLEFLIYFQGNSAPDKSGLPSDRFSAERTGGSVSTLTIQRTQQEDSAVYLCASSFSPGRTTEAFFGQGTRLTVV.

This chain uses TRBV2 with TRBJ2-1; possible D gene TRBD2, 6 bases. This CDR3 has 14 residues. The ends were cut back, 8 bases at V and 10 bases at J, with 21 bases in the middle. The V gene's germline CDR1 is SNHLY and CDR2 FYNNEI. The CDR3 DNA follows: TGTGCCAGCCTGTGGGACTCAGCATCGCGAGAGCAGTTCTTC. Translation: CASLWDSASREQFF.

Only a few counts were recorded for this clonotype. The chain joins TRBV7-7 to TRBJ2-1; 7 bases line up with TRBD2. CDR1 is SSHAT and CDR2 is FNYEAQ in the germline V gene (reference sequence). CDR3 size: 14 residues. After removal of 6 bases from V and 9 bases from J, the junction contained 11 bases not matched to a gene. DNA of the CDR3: TGTGCCAGCAGTCCCGGACTCCCGGGAGGTGAGCAGTTCTTC. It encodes CASSPGLPGGEQFF.

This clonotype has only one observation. DNA of the CDR3: TGTGCCAGCAGCTTACGGGACAGGGCAAACTATGGCTACACCTTC. It encodes CASSLRDRANYGYTF. The genes are TRBV7-2 and TRBJ1-2, with TRBD1 matching over 9 bases. This CDR3 has 15 amino acids. Germline V gene lookup returns CDR1 SGHTA and CDR2 FQGNSA. V lost 2 bases and J lost 2; bases outside the gene matches: 3. Complete variable domain (other parts from reference TRBV7-2 and TRBJ1-2): GAGVSQSPSNKVTEKGKDVELRCDPISGHTALYWYRQSLGQGLEFLIYFQGNSAPDKSGLPSDRFSAERTGGSVSTLTIQRTQQEDSAVYLCASSLRDRANYGYTFGSGTRLTVV.

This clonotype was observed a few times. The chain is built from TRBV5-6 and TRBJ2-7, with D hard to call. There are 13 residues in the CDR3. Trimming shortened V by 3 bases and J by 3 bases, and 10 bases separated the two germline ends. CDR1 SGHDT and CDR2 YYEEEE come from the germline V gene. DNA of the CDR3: TGTGCCAGCAGCTCTAGACTTATCTACGAGCAGTACGTC. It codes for CASSSRLIYEQYV.

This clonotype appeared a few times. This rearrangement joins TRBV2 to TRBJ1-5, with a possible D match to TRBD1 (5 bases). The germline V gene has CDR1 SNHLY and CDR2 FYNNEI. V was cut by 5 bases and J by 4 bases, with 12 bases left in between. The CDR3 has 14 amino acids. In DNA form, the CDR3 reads TGTGCCAGCAGTCTTGTACAGGCGAATCAGCCCCAGCATTTT. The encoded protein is CASSLVQANQPQHF. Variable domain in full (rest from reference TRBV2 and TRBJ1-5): EPEVTQTPSHQVTQMGQEVILRCVPISNHLYFYWYRQILGQKVEFLVSFYNNEISEKSEIFDDQFSVERPDGSNFTLKIRSTKLEDSAMYFCASSLVQANQPQHFGDGTRLSIL.

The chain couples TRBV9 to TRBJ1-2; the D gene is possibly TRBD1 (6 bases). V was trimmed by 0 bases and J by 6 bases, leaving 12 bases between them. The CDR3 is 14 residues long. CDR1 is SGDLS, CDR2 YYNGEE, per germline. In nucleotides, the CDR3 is TGTGCCAGCAGCGTAGGGCAGGGGACGGATGGCTACACCTTC. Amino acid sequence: CASSVGQGTDGYTF.

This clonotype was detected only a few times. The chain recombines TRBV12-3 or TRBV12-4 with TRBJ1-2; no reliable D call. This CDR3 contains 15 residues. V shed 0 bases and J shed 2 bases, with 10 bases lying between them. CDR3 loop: CASSLARAANYGYTF. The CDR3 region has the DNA TGTGCCAGCAGTTTAGCGCGGGCGGCAAACTATGGCTACACCTTC.

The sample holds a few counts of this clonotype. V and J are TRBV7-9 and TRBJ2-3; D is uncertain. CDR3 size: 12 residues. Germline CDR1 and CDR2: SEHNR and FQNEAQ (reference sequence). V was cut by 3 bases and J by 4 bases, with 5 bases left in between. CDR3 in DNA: TGTGCCAGCAGCTTCCCAGCAGATACGCAGTATTTT. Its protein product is CASSFPADTQYF.

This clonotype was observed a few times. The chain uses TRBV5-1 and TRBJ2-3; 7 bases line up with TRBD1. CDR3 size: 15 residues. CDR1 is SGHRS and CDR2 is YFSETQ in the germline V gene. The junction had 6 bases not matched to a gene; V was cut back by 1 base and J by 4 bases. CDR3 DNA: TGCGCCAGCAGCTTGTACAGGGGTGGTTCAGATACGCAGTATTTT. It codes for CASSLYRGGSDTQYF. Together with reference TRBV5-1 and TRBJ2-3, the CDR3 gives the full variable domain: KAGVTQTPRYLIKTRGQQVTLSCSPISGHRSVSWYQQTPGQGLQFLFEYFSETQRNKGNFPGRFSGRQFSNSRSEMNVSTLELGDSALYLCASSLYRGGSDTQYFGPGTRLTVL.

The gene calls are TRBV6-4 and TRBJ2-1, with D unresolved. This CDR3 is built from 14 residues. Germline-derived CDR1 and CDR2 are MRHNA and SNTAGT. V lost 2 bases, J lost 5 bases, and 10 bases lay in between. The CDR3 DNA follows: TGTGCCAGCAGTGACAGGCTAGTTCACAATGAGCAGTTCTTC. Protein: CASSDRLVHNEQFF.

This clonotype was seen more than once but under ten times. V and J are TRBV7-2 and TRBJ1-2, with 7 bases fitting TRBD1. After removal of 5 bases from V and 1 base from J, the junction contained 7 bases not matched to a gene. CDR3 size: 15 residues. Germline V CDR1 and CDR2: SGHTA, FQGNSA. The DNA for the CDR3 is TGTGCCAGCAGCCCGCGGGACAGCCGTAACTATGGCTACACCTTC. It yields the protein CASSPRDSRNYGYTF.

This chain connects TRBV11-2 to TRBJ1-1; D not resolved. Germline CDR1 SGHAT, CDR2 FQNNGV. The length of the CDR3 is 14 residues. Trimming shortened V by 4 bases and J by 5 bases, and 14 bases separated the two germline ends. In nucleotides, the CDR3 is TGTGCCAGCAGCTCCATACGAGGAGGTACTGAAGCTTTCTTT. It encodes CASSSIRGGTEAFF.

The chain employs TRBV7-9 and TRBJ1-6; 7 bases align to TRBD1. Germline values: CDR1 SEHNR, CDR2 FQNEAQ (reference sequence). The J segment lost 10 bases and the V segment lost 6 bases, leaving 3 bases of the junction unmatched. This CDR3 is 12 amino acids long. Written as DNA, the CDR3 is TGTGCCAGCAGTGACAGGGACTCACCCCTCCACTTT. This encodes CASSDRDSPLHF.

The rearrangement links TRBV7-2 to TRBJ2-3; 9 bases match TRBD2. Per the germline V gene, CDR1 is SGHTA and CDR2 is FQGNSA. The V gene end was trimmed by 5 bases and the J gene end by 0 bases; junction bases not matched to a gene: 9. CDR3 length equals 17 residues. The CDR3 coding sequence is TGTGCCAGCAGCAGTAGCGGGGGACCACGTAGCACAGATACGCAGTATTTT. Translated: CASSSSGGPRSTDTQYF.

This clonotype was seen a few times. This CDR3 is CASSLGTLATEAFF. In DNA, the CDR3 is TGTGCCAGCAGTCTAGGGACATTGGCCACTGAAGCTTTCTTT. V gene TRBV12-3 or TRBV12-4 combines with J gene TRBJ1-1; tentative D call: TRBD1 (6 bases). V shed 5 bases and J shed 4 bases, with 14 bases lying between them. This CDR3 is 14 amino acids long.

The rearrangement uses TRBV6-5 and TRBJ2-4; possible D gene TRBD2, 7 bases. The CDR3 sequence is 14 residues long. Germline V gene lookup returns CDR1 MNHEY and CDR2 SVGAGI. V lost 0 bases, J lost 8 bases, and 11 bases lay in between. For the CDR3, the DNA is TGTGCCAGCAGTTACTCGGGGGGGGGCTACATTCAGTACTTC. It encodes CASSYSGGGYIQYF.

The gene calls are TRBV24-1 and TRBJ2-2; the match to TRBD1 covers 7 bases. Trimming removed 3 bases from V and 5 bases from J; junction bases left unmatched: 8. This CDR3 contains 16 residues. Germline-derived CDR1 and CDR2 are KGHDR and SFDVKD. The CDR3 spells CATSDATGSLTGELFF. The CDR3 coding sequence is TGTGCCACCAGTGATGCGACAGGGTCCCTAACCGGGGAGCTGTTTTTT.

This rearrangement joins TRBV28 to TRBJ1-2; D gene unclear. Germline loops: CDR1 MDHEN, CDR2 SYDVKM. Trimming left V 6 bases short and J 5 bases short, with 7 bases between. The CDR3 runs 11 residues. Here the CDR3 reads CASSRRYGYTF. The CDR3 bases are TGTGCCAGCAGCCGGCGGTATGGCTACACCTTC.

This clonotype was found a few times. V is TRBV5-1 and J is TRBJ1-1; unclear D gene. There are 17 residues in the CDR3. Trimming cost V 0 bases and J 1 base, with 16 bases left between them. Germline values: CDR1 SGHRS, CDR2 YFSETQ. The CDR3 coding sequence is TGCGCCAGCAGCTTGGTCCCAGTGCCCAGAGGGAACACTGAAGCTTTCTTT. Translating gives CASSLVPVPRGNTEAFF. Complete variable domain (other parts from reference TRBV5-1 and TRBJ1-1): KAGVTQTPRYLIKTRGQQVTLSCSPISGHRSVSWYQQTPGQGLQFLFEYFSETQRNKGNFPGRFSGRQFSNSRSEMNVSTLELGDSALYLCASSLVPVPRGNTEAFFGQGTRLTVV.

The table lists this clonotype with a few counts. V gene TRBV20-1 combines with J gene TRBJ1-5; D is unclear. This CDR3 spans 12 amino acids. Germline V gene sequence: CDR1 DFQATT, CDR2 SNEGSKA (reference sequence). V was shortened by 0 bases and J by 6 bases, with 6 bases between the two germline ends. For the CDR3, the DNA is TGCAGTGCTAGAGATCAAGGTCAGCCCCAGCATTTT. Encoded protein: CSARDQGQPQHF.

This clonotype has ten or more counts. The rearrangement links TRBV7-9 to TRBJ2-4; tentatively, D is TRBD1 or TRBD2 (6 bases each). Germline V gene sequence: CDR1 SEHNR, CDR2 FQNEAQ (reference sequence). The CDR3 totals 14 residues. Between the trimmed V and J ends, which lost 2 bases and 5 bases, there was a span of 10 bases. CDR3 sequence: CASSLRGPQNIQYF. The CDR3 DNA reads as TGTGCCAGCAGCTTACGGGGGCCCCAAAACATTCAGTACTTC.

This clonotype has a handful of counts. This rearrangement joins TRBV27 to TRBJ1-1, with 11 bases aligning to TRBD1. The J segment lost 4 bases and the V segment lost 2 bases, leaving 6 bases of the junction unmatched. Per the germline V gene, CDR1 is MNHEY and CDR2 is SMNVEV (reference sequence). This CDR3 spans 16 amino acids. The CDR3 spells CASSLKAGTGGTEAFF. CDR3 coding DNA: TGTGCCAGCAGTTTAAAGGCCGGGACAGGGGGCACTGAAGCTTTCTTT.

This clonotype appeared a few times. DNA of the CDR3: TGTGCCAGCAGTTTTTCCAGGGTGAACACTGAAGCTTTCTTT. Residues: CASSFSRVNTEAFF. This chain links TRBV27 with TRBJ1-1, with D possibly matching TRBD1 (5 bases). Trimming removed 3 bases from V and 0 bases from J, with 8 bases in between. CDR3 length equals 14 residues. The germline gives CDR1 MNHEY, CDR2 SMNVEV (reference sequence).

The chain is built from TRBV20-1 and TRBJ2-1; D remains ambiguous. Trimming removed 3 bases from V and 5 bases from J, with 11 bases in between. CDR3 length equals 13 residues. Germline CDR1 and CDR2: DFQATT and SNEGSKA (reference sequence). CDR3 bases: TGCAGTGCTAGCTCGACGACCAACAATGAGCAGTTCTTC. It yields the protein CSASSTTNNEQFF.

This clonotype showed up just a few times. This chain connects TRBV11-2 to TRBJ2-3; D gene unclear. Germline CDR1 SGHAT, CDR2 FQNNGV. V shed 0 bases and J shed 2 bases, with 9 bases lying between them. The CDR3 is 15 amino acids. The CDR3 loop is CASSLDKSPTDTQYF. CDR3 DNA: TGTGCCAGCAGCTTAGATAAATCCCCCACAGATACGCAGTATTTT. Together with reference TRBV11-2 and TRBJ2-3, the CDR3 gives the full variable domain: EAGVAQSPRYKIIEKRQSVAFWCNPISGHATLYWYQQILGQGPKLLIQFQNNGVVDDSQLPKDRFSAERLKGVDSTLKIQPAKLEDSAVYLCASSLDKSPTDTQYFGPGTRLTVL.

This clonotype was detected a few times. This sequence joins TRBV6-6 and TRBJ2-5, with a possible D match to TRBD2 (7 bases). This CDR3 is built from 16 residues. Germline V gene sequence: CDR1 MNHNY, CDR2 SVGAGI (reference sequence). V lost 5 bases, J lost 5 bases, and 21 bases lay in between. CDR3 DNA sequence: TGTGCCAGCAGTCCCCCCCCGGGACTAACAGGGGAGACCCAGTACTTC. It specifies CASSPPPGLTGETQYF.

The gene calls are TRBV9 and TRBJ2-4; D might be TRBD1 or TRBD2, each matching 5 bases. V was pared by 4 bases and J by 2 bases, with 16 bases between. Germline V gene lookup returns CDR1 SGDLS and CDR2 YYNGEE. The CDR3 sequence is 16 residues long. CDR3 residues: CASSPTGRAPKNIQYF. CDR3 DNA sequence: TGTGCCAGCAGCCCCACGGGGCGGGCTCCCAAAAACATTCAGTACTTC.

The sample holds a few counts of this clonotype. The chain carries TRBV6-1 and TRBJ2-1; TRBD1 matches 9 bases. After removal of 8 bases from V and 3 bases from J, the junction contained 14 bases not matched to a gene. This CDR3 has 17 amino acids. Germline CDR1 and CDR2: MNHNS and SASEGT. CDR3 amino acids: CASSANRGREFYNEQFF. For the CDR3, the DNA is TGTGCCAGCTCTGCTAACAGGGGGCGCGAGTTCTACAATGAGCAGTTCTTC.